The clone carrying this TCR beta chain was detected only once. These data come from a study of memory CD4+ T cells and cytomegalovirus serostatus. Single viable CD3+CD4+CD8-CD45RO+ cells were sorted as the memory CD4+ T cells. CDR3 size: 15 residues. Method: immunoSEQ multiplex PCR; TCRdb's copy keeps in-frame clones and lacks some. Of approximately 50,000 clones in the sample, about 73% are singletons; the top ten hold 2% to 3%. Sequencing was performed on memory CD4+ T cells from blood. This receptor was taken from an adult in good health and CMV-seropositive. The V call is TRBV21-1, the J call TRBJ2-5; TRBD2, as called in the table, went unchecked against the DNA. TRBV21-1 is reported as a pseudogene. CDR3 sequence (DNA): TGTGCCAGCAGCCTTACTAGCGGGGGCCAAGAGACCCAGTACTTC. It yields the protein CASSLTSGGQETQYF.